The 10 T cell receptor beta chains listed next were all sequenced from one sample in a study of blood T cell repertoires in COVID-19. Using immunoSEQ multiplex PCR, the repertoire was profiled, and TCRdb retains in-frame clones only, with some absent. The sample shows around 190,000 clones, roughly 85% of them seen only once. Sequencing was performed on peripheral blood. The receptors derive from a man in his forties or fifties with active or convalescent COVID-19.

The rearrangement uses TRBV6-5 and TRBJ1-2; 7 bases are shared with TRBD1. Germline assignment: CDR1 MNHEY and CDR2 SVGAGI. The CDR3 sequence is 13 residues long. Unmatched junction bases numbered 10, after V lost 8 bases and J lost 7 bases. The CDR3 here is CASQRRGGFGYTF. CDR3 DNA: TGTGCCAGCCAACGCCGAGGGGGCTTTGGCTACACCTTC.

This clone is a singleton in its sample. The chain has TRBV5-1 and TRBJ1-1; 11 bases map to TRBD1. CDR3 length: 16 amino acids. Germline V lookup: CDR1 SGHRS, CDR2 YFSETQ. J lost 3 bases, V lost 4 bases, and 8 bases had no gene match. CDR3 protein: CASSKGTGGLYTEAFF. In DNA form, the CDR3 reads TGCGCCAGCAGCAAAGGGACAGGGGGTCTGTACACTGAAGCTTTCTTT.

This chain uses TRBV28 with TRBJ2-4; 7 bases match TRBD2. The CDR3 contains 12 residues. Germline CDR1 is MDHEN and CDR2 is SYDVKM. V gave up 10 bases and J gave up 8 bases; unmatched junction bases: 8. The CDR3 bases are TGTGCCACCCGGATGGGGGGGGACATTCAGTACTTC. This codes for CATRMGGDIQYF.

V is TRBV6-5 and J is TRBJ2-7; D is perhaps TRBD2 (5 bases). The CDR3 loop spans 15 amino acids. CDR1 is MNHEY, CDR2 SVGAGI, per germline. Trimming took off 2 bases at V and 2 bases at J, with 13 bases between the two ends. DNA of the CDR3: TGTGCCAGCAGTTACGAGGCGGGCCCCGCCTACGAGCAGTACTTC. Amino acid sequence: CASSYEAGPAYEQYF.

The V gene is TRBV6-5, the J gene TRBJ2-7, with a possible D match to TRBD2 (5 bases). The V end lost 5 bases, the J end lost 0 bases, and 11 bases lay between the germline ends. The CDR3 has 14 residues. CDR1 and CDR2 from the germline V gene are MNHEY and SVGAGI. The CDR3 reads CASSPDYHSYEQYF. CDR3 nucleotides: TGTGCCAGCAGTCCCGACTACCACTCCTACGAGCAGTACTTC.

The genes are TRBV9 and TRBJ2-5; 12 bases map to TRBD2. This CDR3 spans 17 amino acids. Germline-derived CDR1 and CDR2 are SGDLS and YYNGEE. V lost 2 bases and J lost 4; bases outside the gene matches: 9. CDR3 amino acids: CASSVSPSGGASETQYF. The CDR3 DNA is TGTGCCAGCAGCGTTAGCCCTAGCGGGGGGGCCTCAGAGACCCAGTACTTC.

The CDR3 here is CASSLARWGPGGLFF. As DNA, the CDR3 is TGTGCCAGCAGCTTAGCGCGTTGGGGGCCCGGGGGGCTGTTTTTT. The chain is built from TRBV7-9 and TRBJ1-4; possibly TRBD1 for D (6 bases). The CDR3 is made up of 15 amino acids. Trimming removed 0 bases at V and 14 bases at J, with 19 bases between. The V gene's germline CDR1 is SEHNR and CDR2 FQNEAQ (reference sequence). The complete variable domain, with remaining parts taken from reference TRBV7-9 and TRBJ1-4, reads DTGVSQNPRHKITKRGQNVTFRCDPISEHNRLYWYRQTLGQGPEFLTYFQNEAQLEKSRLLSDRFSAERPKGSFSTLEIQRTEQGDSAMYLCASSLARWGPGGLFFGSGTQLSVL.

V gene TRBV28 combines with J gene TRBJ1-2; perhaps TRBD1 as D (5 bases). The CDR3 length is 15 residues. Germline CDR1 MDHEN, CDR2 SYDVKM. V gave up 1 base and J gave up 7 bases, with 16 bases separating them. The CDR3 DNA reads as TGTGCCAGCAGTTTATCGGTGGGGGGAGTGACTGGCTACACCTTC. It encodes CASSLSVGGVTGYTF.

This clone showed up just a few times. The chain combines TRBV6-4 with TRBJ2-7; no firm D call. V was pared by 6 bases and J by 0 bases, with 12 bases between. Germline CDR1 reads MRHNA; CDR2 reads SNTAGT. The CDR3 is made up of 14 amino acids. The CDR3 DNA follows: TGTGCCAGCAGGCAGGTCGTTTACTCCTACGAGCAGTACTTC. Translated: CASRQVVYSYEQYF.

DNA for the CDR3: TGTGCCAGCAAGCGTACAGGGGATCAGCCCCAGCATTTT. This codes for CASKRTGDQPQHF. The chain has TRBV2 and TRBJ1-5; 7 nucleotides agree with TRBD1. CDR1 is SNHLY, CDR2 FYNNEI, per germline. The CDR3 totals 13 residues. Trimming cost V 7 bases and J 5 bases; bases outside gene matches: 5.